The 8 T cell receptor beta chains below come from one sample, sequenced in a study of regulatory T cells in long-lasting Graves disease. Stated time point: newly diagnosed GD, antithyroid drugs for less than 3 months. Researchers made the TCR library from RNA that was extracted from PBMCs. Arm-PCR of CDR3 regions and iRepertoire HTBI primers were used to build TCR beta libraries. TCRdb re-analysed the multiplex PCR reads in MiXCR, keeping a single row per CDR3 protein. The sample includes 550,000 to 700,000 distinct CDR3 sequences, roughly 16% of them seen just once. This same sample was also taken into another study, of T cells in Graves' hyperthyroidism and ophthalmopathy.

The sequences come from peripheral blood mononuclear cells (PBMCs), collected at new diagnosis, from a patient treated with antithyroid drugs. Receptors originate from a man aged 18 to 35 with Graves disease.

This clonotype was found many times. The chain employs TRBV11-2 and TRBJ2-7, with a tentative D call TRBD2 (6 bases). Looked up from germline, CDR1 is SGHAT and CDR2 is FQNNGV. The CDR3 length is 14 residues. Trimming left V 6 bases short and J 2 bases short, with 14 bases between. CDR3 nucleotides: TGTGCCAGCAGTCGTAGCGGAGGACCCTACGAGCAGTACTTC. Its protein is CASSRSGGPYEQYF.

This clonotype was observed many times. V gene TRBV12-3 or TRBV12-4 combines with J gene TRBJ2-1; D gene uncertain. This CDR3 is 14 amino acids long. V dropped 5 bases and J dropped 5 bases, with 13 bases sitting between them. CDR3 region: CASSTWGTDNEQFF. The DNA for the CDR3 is TGTGCCAGCAGTACCTGGGGTACTGACAATGAGCAGTTCTTC.

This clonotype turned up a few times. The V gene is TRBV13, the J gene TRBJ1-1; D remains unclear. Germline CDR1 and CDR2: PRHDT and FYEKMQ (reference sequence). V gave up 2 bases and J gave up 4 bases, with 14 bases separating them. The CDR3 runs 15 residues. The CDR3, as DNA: TGTGCCAGCAGCTTACTAGACGGGATACTCACTGAAGCTTTCTTT. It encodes CASSLLDGILTEAFF. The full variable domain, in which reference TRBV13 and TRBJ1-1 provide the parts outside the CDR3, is AAGVIQSPRHLIKEKRETATLKCYPIPRHDTVYWYQQGPGQDPQFLISFYEKMQSDKGSIPDRFSAQQFSDYHSELNMSSLELGDSALYFCASSLLDGILTEAFFGQGTRLTVV.

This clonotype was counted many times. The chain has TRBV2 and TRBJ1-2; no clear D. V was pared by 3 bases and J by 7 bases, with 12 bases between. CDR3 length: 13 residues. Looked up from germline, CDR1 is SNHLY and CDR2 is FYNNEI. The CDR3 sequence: CASSDTSWGGYTF. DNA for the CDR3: TGTGCCAGCAGTGATACGAGTTGGGGTGGCTACACCTTC.

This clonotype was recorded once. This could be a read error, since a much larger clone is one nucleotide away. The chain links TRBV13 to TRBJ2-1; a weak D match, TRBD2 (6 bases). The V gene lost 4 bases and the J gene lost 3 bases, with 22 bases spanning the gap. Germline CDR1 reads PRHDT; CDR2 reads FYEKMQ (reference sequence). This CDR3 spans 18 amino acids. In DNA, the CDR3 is TGTGCCAGCAGCTCTAAGGATGGGAAGCTAGCGATCTACAATGAGCAGTTCTTC. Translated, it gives CASSSKDGKLAIYNEQFF.

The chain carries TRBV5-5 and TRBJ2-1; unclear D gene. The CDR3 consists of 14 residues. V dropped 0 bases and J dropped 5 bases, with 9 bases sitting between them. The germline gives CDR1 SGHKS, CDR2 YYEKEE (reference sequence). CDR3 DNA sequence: TGTGCCAGCAGCTTGGCCCGGCGAGACAATGAGCAGTTCTTC. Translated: CASSLARRDNEQFF.

This CDR3 is CASIDTGDTGELFF. CDR3 bases: TGTGCCTCGATCGACACCGGGGACACCGGGGAGCTGTTTTTT. The rearrangement links TRBV19 to TRBJ2-2, with D tentatively TRBD2 (5 bases). The CDR3 spans 14 residues. Trimming took off 11 bases at V and 3 bases at J, with 16 bases between the two ends. CDR1 is LNHDA and CDR2 is SQIVND in the germline V gene (reference sequence).

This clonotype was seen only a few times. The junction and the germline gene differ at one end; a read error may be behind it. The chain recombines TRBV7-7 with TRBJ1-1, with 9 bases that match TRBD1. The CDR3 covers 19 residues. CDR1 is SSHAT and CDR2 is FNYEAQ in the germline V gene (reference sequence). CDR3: CASSSWRGQGFRLNTEAFF. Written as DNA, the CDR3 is TGTGCTAGCAGCTCTTGGAGGGGACAGGGCTTTAGGTTGAACACTGAAGCTTTCTTT. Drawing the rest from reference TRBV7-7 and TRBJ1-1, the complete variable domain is GAGVSQSPRYKVTKRGQDVTLRCDPISSHATLYWYQQALGQGPEFLTYFNYEAQPDKSGLPSDRFSAERPEGSISTLTIQRTEQRDSAMYRCASSSWRGQGFRLNTEAFFGQGTRLTVV.